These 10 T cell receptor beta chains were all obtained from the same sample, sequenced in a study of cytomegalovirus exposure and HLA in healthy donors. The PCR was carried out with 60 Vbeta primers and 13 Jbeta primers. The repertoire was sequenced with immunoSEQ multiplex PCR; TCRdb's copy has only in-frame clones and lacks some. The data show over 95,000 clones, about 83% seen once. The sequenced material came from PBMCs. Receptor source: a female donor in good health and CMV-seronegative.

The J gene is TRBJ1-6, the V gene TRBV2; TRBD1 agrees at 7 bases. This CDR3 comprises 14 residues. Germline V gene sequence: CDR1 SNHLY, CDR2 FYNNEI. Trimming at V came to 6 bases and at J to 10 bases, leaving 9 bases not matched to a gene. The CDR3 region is CASSGQVLRSPLHF. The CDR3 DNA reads TGTGCCAGCAGCGGACAGGTTTTAAGGTCACCCCTCCACTTT.

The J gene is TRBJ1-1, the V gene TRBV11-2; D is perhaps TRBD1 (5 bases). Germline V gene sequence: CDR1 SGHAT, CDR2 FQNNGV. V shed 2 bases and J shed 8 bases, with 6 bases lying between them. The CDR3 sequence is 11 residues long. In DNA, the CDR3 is TGTGCCAGCAGCTTACAGGGAGAAGCTTTCTTT. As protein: CASSLQGEAFF.

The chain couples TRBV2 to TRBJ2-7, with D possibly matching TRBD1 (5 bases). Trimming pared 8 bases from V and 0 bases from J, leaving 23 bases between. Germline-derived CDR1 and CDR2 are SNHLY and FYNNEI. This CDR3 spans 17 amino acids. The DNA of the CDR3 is TGTGCCAGCTCAGGATTCGGAACAGGCCGGACCTCCTACGAGCAGTACTTC. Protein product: CASSGFGTGRTSYEQYF.

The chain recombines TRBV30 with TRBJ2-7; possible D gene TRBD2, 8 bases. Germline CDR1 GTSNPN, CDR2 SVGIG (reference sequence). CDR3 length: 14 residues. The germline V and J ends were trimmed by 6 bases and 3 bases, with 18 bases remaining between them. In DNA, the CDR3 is TGTGCCTGTCTAAAGGGGGCGGGGGGCTACGAGCAGTACTTC. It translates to CACLKGAGGYEQYF.

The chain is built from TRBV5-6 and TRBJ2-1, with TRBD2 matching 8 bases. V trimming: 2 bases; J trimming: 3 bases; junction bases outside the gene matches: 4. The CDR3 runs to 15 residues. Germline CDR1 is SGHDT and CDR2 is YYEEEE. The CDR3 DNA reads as TGTGCCAGCAGCTTCAGCGGGGGTAACTACAATGAGCAGTTCTTC. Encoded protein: CASSFSGGNYNEQFF.

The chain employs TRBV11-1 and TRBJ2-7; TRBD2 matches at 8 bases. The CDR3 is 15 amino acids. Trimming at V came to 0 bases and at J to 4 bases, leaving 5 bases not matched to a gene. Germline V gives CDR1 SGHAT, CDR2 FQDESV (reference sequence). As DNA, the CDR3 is TGTGCCAGCAGCTTAGCTCCGGGGGGGCTGTACGAGCAGTACTTC. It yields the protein CASSLAPGGLYEQYF.

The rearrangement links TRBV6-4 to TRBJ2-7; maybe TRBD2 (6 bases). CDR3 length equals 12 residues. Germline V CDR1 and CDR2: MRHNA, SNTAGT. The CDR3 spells CTLASDTYEQYF. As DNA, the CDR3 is TGTACCCTAGCGAGTGATACCTACGAGCAGTACTTC.

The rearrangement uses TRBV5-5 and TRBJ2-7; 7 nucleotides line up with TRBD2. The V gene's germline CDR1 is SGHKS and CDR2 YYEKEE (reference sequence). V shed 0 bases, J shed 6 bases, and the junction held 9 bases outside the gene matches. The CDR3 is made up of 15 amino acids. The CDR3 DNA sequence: TGTGCCAGCAGCTTGGCGGGGGGTAGACGCGGCGAGCAGTACTTC. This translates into CASSLAGGRRGEQYF.

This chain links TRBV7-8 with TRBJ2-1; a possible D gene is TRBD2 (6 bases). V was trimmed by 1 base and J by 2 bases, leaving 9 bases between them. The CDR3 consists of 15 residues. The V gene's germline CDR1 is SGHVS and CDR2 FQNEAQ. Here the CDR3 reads CASSLGGATYNEQFF. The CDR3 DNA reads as TGTGCCAGCAGCTTAGGCGGGGCTACCTACAATGAGCAGTTCTTC.

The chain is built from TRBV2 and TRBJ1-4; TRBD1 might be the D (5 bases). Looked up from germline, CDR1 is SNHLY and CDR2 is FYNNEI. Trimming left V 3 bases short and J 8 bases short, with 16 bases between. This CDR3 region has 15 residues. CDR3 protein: CASSEGGRREEKLFF. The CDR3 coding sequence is TGTGCCAGCAGTGAGGGGGGACGGAGGGAAGAAAAACTGTTTTTT.